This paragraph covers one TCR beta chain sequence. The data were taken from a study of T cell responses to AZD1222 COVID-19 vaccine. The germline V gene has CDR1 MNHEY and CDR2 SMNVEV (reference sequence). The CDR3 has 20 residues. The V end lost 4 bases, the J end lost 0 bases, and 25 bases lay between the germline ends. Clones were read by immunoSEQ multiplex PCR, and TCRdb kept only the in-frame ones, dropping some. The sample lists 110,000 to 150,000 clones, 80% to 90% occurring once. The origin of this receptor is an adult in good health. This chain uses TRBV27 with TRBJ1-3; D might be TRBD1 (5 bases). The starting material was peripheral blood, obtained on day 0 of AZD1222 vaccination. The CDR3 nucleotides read TGTGCCAGCAGTTCGACGGTCCACCCGGGACGACGGTACTCTGGAAACACCATATATTTT. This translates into CASSSTVHPGRRYSGNTIYF.